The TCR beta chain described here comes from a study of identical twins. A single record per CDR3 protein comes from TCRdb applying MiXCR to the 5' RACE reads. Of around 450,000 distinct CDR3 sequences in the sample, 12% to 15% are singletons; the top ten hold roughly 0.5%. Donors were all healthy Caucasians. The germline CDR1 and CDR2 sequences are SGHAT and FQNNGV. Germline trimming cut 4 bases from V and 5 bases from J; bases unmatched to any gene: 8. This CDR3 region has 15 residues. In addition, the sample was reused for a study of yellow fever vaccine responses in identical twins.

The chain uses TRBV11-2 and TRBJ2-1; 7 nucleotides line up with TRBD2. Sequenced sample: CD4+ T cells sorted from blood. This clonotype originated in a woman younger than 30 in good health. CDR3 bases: TGTGCCAGCAGCTCAAGACTAGCAAATAACAATGAGCAGTTCTTC. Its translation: CASSSRLANNNEQFF.